This paragraph reports one T cell receptor (beta chain). Its antigen is not known. V was clipped by 3 bases and J by 5 bases; unmatched bases: 6. The CDR3 covers 15 residues. Germline assignment: CDR1 ENHRY and CDR2 SYGVKD. Method: immunoSEQ multiplex PCR; TCRdb's copy keeps in-frame clones and lacks some. The sample consists of 66,000 or so clones, roughly 85% of them appearing once. These data originate in a study of OX40 agonist ivuxolimab in advanced cancers. Study-level points and caveats: The study observed clonal expansion of CD4+ and CD8+ blood T cells by week 6 at 0.1 to 3.0 mg/kg.

The sample in question was CD4+ or CD8+ T cells sorted from blood, obtained in a trial of the OX40 agonist ivuxolimab. V gene TRBV10-3 combines with J gene TRBJ2-5; 10 bases align to TRBD2. This sequence was found in an adult with an advanced solid tumor such as melanoma, head and neck, liver or kidney cancer. The DNA for the CDR3 is TGTGCCATCAGTGATTCTAGCGGGAGAGGGGAGACCCAGTACTTC. Translated: CAISDSSGRGETQYF.